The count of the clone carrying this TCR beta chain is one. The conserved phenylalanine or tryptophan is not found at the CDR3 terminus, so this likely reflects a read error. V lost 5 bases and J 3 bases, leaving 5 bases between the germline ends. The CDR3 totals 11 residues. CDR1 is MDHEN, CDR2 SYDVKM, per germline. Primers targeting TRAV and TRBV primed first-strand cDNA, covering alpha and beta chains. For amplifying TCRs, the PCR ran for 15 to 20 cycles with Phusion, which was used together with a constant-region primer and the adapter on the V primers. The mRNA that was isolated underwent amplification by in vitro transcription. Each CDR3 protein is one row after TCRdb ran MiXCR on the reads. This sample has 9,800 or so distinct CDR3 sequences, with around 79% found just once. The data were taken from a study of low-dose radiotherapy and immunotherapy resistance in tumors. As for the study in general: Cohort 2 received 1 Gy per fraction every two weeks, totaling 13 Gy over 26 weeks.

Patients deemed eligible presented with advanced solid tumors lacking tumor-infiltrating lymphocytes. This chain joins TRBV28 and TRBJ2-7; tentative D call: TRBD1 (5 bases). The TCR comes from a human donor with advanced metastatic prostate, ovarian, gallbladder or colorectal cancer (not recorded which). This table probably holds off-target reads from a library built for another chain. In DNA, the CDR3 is TGTGCCAGCAGTCAGGGCTACGAGCAGTACCTC. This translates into CASSQGYEQYL.